This T cell receptor beta chain was sequenced in a study of T cell clones after liver transplantation. On the study more broadly: Subjects received no induction therapy and standard immunosuppression until randomization at 12-24 months post-transplant. Tolerant meant at least one year fully off immunosuppression without liver enzymes above twice normal.

Data came from immunoSEQ multiplex PCR; TCRdb stores just in-frame clones and leaves some out. The table lists fewer than 70,000 clones, over 70% of them singletons. CDR3 length: 16 amino acids. The chain combines TRBV21-1 with TRBJ2-3; the D segment call TRBD2 is taken from the table without a DNA check. TRBV21-1 is flagged as a pseudogene. The TCR was taken from a human donor who received a liver transplant. The sample here was CD4+ T cells from blood, taken before liver transplant. Here the CDR3 reads CASSPRLAGIKDTQYF. CDR3 DNA sequence: TGTGCCAGCAGCCCGCGACTAGCGGGGATAAAAGATACGCAGTATTTT.